Listed below are T cell receptor beta chains from one sample, sequenced in a study of cytomegalovirus exposure and HLA in healthy donors. Repertoires were generated with immunoSEQ multiplex PCR, while TCRdb's copy carries only in-frame clones and drops some. Altogether fewer than 150,000 clones are present, 80% being singletons, with the ten largest covering under 7.5%. What was sequenced was PBMCs. Receptor source: a man in his forties in good health and CMV-seropositive. Each CDR3 is given with its conserved first and last residue. Each record gives: CDR3 DNA, CDR3 protein, J gene, V gene, D gene, clone size. A D gene is named only where the DNA matches it firmly. Rows give clone size only sometimes, using once, few, many, or a class for an expanded clone.

DNA: TGCGCCAGCAGCTCTGAACAGGGGGCGCGGGAGCAGTACTTC
CDR3: CASSSEQGAREQYF
J: TRBJ2-7
V: TRBV5-1
D: TRBD1
size: .

DNA: TGTGCCAGCAGCCAAGAGATCGGGACACTTTCCTACAATGAGCAGTTCTTC
CDR3: CASSQEIGTLSYNEQFF
J: TRBJ2-1
V: TRBV14
D: .
size: .

DNA: TGTGCCAGTAGTTCTTACGACAGGGGGCGAGAGACCCAGTACTTC
CDR3: CASSSYDRGRETQYF
J: TRBJ2-5
V: TRBV19
D: TRBD1
size: once

DNA: TGTGCCAGCAGTGGCGGGACAGGGGGTAGCAATCAGCCCCAGCATTTT
CDR3: CASSGGTGGSNQPQHF
J: TRBJ1-5
V: TRBV2
D: TRBD1
size: .

DNA: TGCGCCAGCAGCTTGGTGGGGGGGAACACTGAAGCTTTCTTT
CDR3: CASSLVGGNTEAFF
J: TRBJ1-1
V: TRBV5-1
D: .
size: few

DNA: TGTGCCTGGAGCGAATCTAGGGCTTTCTTT
CDR3: CAWSESRAFF
J: TRBJ1-1
V: TRBV30
D: .
size: .

DNA: TGTGCCAGCAGCGCTAACAGGGGGCCCTACGAGCAGTACTTC
CDR3: CASSANRGPYEQYF
J: TRBJ2-7
V: TRBV13
D: TRBD1
size: .

DNA: TGTGCCAGCAGTGGCCCTCTCCGAGGTGAAAAACTGTTTTTT
CDR3: CASSGPLRGEKLFF
J: TRBJ1-4
V: TRBV25-1
D: .
size: .

DNA: TGTGCCACTCGACGTGTCGGGGGGAACACTGAAGCTTTCTTT
CDR3: CATRRVGGNTEAFF
J: TRBJ1-1
V: TRBV19
D: .
size: once

DNA: TGTGCCAGCAGCTTTACGGGGGGGCCGATAGATACGCAGTATTTT
CDR3: CASSFTGGPIDTQYF
J: TRBJ2-3
V: TRBV11-1
D: TRBD2
size: .